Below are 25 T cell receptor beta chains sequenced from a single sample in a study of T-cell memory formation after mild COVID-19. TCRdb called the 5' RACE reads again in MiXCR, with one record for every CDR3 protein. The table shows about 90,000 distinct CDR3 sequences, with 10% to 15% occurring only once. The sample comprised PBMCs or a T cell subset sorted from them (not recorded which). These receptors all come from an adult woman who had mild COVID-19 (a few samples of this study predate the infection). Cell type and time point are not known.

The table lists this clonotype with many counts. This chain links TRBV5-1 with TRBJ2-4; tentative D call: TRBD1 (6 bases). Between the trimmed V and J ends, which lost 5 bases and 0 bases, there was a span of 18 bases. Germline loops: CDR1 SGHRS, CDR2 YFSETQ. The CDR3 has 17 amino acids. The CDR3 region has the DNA TGCGCCAGCAGAACTCGTCCAGGGGACCTAGCCAAAAACATTCAGTACTTC. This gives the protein CASRTRPGDLAKNIQYF.

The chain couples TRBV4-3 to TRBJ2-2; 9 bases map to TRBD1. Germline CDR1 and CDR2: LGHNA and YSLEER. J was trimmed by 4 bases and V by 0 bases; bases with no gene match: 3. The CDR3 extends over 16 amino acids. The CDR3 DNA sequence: TGCGCCAGCAGCCAAGAGGACAGGGGTATCACCGGGGAGCTGTTTTTT. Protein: CASSQEDRGITGELFF.

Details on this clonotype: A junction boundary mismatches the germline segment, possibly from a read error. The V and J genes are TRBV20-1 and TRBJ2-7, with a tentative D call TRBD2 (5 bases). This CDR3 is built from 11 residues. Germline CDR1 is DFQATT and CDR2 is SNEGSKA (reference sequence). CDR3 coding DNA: TGCAGTGCTGGAGAGGGATACGAGCAGTACTTC. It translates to CSAGEGYEQYF.

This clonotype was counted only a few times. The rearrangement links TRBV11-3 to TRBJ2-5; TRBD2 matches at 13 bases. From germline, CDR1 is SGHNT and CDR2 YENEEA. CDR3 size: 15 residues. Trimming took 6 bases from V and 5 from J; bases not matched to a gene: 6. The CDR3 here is CASSRTSGSSETQYF. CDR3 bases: TGTGCCAGCAGTCGGACTAGCGGGAGTTCGGAGACCCAGTACTTC.

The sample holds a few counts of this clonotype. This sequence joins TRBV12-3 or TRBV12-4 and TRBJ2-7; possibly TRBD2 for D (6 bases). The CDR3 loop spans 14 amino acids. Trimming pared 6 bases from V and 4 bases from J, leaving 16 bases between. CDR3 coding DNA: TGTGCCAGCAGCATGAGTCGCGGGATGTACGAGCAGTACTTC. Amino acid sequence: CASSMSRGMYEQYF.

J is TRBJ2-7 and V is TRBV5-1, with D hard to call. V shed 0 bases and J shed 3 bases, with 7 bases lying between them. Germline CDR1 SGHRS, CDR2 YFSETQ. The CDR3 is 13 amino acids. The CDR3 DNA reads TGCGCCAGCAGCTTGGGCCCCAACTACGAGCAGTACTTC. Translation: CASSLGPNYEQYF.

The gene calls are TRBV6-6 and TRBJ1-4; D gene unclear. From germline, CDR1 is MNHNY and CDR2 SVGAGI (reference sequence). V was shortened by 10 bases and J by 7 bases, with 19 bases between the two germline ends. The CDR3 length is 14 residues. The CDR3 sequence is CATCWAVRREKLFF. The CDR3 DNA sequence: TGTGCCACCTGTTGGGCGGTACGACGTGAAAAACTGTTTTTT.

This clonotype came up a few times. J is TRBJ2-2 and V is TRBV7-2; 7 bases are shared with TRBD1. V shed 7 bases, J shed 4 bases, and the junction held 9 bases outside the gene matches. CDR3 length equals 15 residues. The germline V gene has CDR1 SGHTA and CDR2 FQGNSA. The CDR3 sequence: CASTETGFLTGELFF. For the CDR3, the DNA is TGTGCCAGCACCGAGACAGGGTTTCTCACCGGGGAGCTGTTTTTT.

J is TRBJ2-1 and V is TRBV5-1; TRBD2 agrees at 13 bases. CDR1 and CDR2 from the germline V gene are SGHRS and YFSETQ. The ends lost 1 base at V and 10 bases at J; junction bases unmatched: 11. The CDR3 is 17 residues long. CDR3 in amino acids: CASSLIGWTSGGEEQFF. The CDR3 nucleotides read TGCGCCAGCAGCTTGATAGGGTGGACTAGCGGGGGAGAGGAGCAGTTCTTC. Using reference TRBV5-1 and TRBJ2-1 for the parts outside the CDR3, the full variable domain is KAGVTQTPRYLIKTRGQQVTLSCSPISGHRSVSWYQQTPGQGLQFLFEYFSETQRNKGNFPGRFSGRQFSNSRSEMNVSTLELGDSALYLCASSLIGWTSGGEEQFFGPGTRLTVL.

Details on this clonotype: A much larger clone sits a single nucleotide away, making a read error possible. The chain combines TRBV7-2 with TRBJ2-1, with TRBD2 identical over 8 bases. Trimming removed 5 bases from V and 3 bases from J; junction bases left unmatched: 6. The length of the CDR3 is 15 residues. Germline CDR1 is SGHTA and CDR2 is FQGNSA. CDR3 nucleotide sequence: TGTGCCAGCAGCCATGGACTAGCAGGCTACAATGAGCAGTTCTTC. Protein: CASSHGLAGYNEQFF.

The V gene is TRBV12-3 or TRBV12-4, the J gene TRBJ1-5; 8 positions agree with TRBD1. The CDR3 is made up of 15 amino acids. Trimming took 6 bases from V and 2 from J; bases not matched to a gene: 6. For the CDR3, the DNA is TGTGCCAGCAGCGCTGACAGGGGTGGCAATCAGCCCCAGCATTTT. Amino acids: CASSADRGGNQPQHF.

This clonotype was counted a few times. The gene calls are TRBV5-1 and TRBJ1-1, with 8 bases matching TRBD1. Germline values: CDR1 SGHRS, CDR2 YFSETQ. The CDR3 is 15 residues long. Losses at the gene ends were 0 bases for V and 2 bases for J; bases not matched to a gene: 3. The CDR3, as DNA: TGCGCCAGCAGCTTGGGAGACAGGGGAAACACTGAAGCTTTCTTT. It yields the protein CASSLGDRGNTEAFF.

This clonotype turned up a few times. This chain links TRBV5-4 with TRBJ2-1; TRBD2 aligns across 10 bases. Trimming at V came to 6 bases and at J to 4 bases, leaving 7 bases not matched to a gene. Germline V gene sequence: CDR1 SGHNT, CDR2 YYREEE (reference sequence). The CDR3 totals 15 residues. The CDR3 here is CASTSTSGDYNEQFF. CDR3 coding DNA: TGTGCCAGCACCTCCACTAGCGGGGATTACAATGAGCAGTTCTTC.

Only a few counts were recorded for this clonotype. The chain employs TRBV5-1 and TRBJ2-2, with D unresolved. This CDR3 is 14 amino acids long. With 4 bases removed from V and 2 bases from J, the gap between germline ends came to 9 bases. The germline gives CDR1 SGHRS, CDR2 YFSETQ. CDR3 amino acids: CASSPLPNTGELFF. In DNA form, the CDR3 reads TGCGCCAGCAGCCCCCTTCCCAACACCGGGGAGCTGTTTTTT.

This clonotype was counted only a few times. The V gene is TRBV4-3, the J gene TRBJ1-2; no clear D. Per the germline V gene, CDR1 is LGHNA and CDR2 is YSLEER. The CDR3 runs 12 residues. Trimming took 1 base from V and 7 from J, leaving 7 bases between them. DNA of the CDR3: TGCGCCAGCAGCCAAGCAGGATTTGGCTACACCTTC. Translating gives CASSQAGFGYTF.

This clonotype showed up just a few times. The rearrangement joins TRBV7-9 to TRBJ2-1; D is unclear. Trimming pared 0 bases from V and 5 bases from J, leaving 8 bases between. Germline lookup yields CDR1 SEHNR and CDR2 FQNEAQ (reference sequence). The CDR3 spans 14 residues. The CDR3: CASSLAGIDNEQFF. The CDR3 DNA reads TGTGCCAGCAGCTTAGCCGGAATAGACAATGAGCAGTTCTTC.

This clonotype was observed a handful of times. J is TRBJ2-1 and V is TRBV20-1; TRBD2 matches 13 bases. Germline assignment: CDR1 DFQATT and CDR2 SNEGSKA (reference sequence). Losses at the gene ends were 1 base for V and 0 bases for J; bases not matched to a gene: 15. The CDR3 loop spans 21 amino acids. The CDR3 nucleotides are TGCAGTGCTAGAGTAGGCTGGACTAGCGGGAGCATTTTAGGCTCCTACAATGAGCAGTTCTTC. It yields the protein CSARVGWTSGSILGSYNEQFF.

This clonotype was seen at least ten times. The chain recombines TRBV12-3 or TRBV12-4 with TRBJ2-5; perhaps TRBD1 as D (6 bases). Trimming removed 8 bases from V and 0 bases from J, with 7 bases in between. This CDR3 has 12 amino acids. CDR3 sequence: CASSGDQETQYF. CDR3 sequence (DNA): TGTGCCAGCTCAGGGGACCAAGAGACCCAGTACTTC.

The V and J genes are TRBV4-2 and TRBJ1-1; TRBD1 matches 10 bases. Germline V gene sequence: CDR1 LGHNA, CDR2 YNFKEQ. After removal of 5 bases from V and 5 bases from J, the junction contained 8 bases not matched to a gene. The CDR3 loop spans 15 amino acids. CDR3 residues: CASSDRDRGRTEAFF. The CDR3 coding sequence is TGTGCCAGCAGCGACCGGGACAGGGGACGGACTGAAGCTTTCTTT.

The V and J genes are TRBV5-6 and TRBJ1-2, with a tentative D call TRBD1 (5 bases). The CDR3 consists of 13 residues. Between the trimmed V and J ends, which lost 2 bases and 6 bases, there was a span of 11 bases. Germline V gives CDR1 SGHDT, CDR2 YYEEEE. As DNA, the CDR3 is TGTGCCAGCAGCTTCCTGGGGGTGGATGGCTACACCTTC. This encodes CASSFLGVDGYTF.

The CDR3 DNA sequence: TGCGCCAGCAGCTTGTTTCGGGGGATGAACACTGAAGCTTTCTTT. It translates to CASSLFRGMNTEAFF. The rearrangement uses TRBV5-1 and TRBJ1-1, with a weak D call TRBD1 (5 bases). Germline V gene data show CDR1 as SGHRS and CDR2 as YFSETQ. This CDR3 contains 15 residues. The germline V and J ends were trimmed by 1 base and 0 bases, with 10 bases remaining between them.

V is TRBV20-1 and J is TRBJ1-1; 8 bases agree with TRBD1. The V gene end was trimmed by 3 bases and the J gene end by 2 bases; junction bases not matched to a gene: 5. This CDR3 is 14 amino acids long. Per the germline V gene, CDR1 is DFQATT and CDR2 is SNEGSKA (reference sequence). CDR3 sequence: CSASPDRGNTEAFF. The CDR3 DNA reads TGCAGTGCTAGCCCAGACAGGGGAAACACTGAAGCTTTCTTT.

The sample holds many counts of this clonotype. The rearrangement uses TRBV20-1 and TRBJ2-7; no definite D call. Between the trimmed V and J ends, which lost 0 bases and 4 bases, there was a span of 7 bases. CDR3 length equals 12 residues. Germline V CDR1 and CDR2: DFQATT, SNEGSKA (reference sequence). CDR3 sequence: CSARDVGYEQYF. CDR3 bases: TGCAGTGCTAGAGATGTGGGGTACGAGCAGTACTTC.

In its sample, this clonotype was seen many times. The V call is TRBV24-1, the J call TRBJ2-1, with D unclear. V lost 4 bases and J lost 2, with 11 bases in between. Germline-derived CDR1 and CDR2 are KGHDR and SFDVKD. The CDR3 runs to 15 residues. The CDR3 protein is CATSEPGWTYNEQFF. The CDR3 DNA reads TGTGCCACCAGTGAGCCCGGTTGGACCTACAATGAGCAGTTCTTC.

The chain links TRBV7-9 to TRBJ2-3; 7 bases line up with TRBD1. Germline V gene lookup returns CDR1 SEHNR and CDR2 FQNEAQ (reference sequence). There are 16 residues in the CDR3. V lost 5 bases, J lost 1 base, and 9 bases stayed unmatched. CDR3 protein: CASSPGQLTGTDTQYF. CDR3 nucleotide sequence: TGTGCCAGCAGCCCGGGACAGCTTACCGGCACAGATACGCAGTATTTT.